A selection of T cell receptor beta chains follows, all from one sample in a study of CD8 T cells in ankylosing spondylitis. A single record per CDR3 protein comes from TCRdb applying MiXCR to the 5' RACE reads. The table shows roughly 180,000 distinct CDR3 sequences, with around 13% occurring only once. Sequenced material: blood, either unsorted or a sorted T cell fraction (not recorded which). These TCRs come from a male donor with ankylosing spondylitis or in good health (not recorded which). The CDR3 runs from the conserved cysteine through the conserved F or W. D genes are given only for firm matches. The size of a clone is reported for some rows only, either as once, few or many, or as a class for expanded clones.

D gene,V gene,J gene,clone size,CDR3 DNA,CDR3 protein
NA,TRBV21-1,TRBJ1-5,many,TGTGCCAGCAGCAAAGAGGCGGTCCGCTCAAGCAATCAGCCCCAGCATTTT,CASSKEAVRSSNQPQHF
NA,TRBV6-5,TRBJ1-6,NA,TGTGCCAGCAGTGACTCGCCAGGGGATTCACCCCTCCACTTT,CASSDSPGDSPLHF
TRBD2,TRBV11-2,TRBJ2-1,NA,TGTGCCAGCATCGTGCAGGGAGGGAATGAGCAGTTCTTC,CASIVQGGNEQFF
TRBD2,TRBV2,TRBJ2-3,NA,TGTGCCAGCAGTCTACGCGGGAGGGTAACAGATACGCAGTATTTT,CASSLRGRVTDTQYF
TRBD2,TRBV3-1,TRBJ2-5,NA,TGTGCCAGCAGCCAAGATTGGGGTAGCGGGAGGGCCTGGGAGACCCAGTACTTC,CASSQDWGSGRAWETQYF
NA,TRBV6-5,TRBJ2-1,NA,TGTGCCAGCAGTTACACAACAGGGTTGTTAGCGAATGAGCAGTTCTTC,CASSYTTGLLANEQFF
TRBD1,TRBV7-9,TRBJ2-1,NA,TGTGCCAGCAGCTACACTCCGGGACAGGGGACGAATGAGCAGTTCTTC,CASSYTPGQGTNEQFF
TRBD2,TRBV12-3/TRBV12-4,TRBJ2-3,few,TGTGCCACCTCAAGGTCGGCGGGGGGGCCGAAAGATACGCAGTATTTT,CATSRSAGGPKDTQYF
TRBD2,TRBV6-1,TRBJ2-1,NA,TGTGCCAGCAGGACATGGACTAGCGAGTACAATGAGCAGTTCTTC,CASRTWTSEYNEQFF
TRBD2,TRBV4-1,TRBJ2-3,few,TGCGCCAGCAGCCAAGGGACTAGCGGGAGGGCCGTCACAGATACGCAGTATTTT,CASSQGTSGRAVTDTQYF
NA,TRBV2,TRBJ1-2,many,TGTGCCAGCAGTGAAGGGGATGGCTACACCTTC,CASSEGDGYTF
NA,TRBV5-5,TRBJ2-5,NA,TGTGCCAGCAGCTTGGGCCTCCTTCAAGAGACCCAGTACTTC,CASSLGLLQETQYF
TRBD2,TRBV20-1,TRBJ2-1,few,TGCAGTGCTCGTAGGACTAGCGGATATAGCTCCTACAATGAGCAGTTCTTC,CSARRTSGYSSYNEQFF
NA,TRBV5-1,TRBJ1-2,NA,TGCGCCAGCAGCTCCGGCGGGGTTTATGGCTACACCTTC,CASSSGGVYGYTF
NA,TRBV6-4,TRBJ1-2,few,TGTGCCAGCAGTGAGAATCCAGGGGAGTTTCATTATGGCTACACCTTC,CASSENPGEFHYGYTF
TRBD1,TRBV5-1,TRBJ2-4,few,TGCGCCAGCAGCGAGGGACAGGGAGTGGTACACATTCAGTACTTC,CASSEGQGVVHIQYF
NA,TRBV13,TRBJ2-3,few,TGTGCCAGCAGTCCTACAGGGATGCCACAAGATACGCAGTATTTT,CASSPTGMPQDTQYF
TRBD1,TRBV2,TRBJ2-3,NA,TGTGCCAGCAGTGCTAGCCGGGACAGGGGAAGCACAGATACGCAGTATTTT,CASSASRDRGSTDTQYF
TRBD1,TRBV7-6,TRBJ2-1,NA,TGTGCCAGCAGCCACGACAGGGTCCCTGAGCAGTTCTTC,CASSHDRVPEQFF
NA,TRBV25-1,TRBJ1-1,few,TGTGCCAGCAGTGTGGGAAATCAGGCTTTCTTT,CASSVGNQAFF
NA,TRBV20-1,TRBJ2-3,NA,TGCAGTGCTGGGGGCGGGACGGGAGGTCCTAGCACAGATACGCAGTATTTT,CSAGGGTGGPSTDTQYF
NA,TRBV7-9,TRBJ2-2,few,TGTGCCAGCGGGACACACAGGGTCGCGAACACCGGGGAGCTGTTTTTT,CASGTHRVANTGELFF
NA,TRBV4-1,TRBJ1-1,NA,TGCGCCAGCAGCCAAGACAACACCGGCGGCACTGAAGCTTTCTTT,CASSQDNTGGTEAFF
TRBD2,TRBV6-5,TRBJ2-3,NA,TGTGCCAGCAGTTACACCGGACTAGCGGGGGGAACAGATACGCAGTATTTT,CASSYTGLAGGTDTQYF
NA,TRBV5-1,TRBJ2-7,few,TGCGCCAGCAGCTTGGGGCAGGGCGCCCGGTACGAGCAGTACTTC,CASSLGQGARYEQYF
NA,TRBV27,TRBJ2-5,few,TGTGCCAGCAGTCCTACCCCGTGGGAGACCCAGTACTTC,CASSPTPWETQYF
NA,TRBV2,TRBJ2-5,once,TGTGCCAGCAGTGGTACCGGAACCTCCCGAGAGACCCAGTACTTC,CASSGTGTSRETQYF
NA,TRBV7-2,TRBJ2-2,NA,TGTGCCAGCAGCCGGTACGCCGGGGAGCTGTTTTTT,CASSRYAGELFF
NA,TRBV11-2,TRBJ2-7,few,TGTGCCAGCGCCGGCTCTGCGCAGTACTTC,CASAGSAQYF
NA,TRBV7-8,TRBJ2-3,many,TGTGCCAGCAGCTTAATCCGGCGCACAGATACGCAGTATTTT,CASSLIRRTDTQYF
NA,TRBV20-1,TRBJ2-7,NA,TGCAGTGCTAGAAGTCCTGAACCAGAGCGGTACGAGCAGTACTTC,CSARSPEPERYEQYF
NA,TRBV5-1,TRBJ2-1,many,TGCGCCAGCAGCTTGATCTCTTCTCCCTACAATGAGCAGTTCTTC,CASSLISSPYNEQFF
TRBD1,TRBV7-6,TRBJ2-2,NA,TGTGCCAGCAGCTTTAATCTCCACACGGGACAGGGAGACCCCGGGGAGCTGTTTTTT,CASSFNLHTGQGDPGELFF
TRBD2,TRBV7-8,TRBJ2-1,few,TGTGCCAGCAGTCGGACTAGCGGCTTCTACAATGAGCAGTTCTTC,CASSRTSGFYNEQFF
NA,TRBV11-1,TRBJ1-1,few,TGTGCCAGCAGCTCTTACAAACAGGGCATGAACACTGAAGCTTTCTTT,CASSSYKQGMNTEAFF
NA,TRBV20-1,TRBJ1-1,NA,TGCAGTGCTTCCGGGAGGGAAACTGAAGCTTTCTTT,CSASGRETEAFF
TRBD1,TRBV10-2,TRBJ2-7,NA,TGCGCCAGCAGTGAGGGGACAGGGGAGGCCTACGAGCAGTACTTC,CASSEGTGEAYEQYF
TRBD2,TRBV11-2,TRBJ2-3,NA,TGTGCCAGCAGCTTAGAACTAGCGGGGGGGTCGGAAGATACGCAGTATTTT,CASSLELAGGSEDTQYF
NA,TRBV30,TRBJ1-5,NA,TGTGCCTGGGACGGGGGACCTAATCAGCCCCAGCATTTT,CAWDGGPNQPQHF
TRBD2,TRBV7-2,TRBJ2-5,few,TGTGCCAGCAGCTTTGTAGCGGGGCCCCAAGAGACCCAGTACTTC,CASSFVAGPQETQYF
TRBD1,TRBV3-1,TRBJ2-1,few,TGTGCCAGCAGCCTTACTCCGGGGACAGGGGACAATGAGCAGTTCTTC,CASSLTPGTGDNEQFF
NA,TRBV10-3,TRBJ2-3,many,TGTGCCATCAGTGACGGGCCAGATACGCAGTATTTT,CAISDGPDTQYF
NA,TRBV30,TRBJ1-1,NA,TGTGCCTGGAGTGTAAACCCAGCAAATGAAGCTTTCTTT,CAWSVNPANEAFF
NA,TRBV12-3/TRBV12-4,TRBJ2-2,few,TGTGCCAGCAGTTTTGGAACCGGGGGTGTTTTCCGCGGGGAGCTGTTTTTT,CASSFGTGGVFRGELFF
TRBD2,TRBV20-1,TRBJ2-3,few,TGCAGTGCAAGGACTAGCGGGAGGTTACTAGATACGCAGTATTTT,CSARTSGRLLDTQYF
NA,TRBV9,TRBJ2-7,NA,TGTGCCAGCAGCGCGGACCGGGCCTCTCTCCACGAGCAGTACTTC,CASSADRASLHEQYF
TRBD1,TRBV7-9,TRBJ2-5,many,TGTGCCAGCAGCCCAAGACAGGGGGCGCTGGTAGAGACCCAGTACTTC,CASSPRQGALVETQYF